In its sample, the clone carrying this TCR beta chain was seen many times. Its antigen remains unknown. This entry belongs to a study of molecular identifiers for immune sequencing clone quantification. The study's findings and limits: Single-cell amounts of spiked Jurkat TCR RNA were reportedly detectable among 950,000 to 1,000,000 naive cells.

TCR libraries were built in bulk with a published protocol and specific TCR primers. TCRdb called the PCR reads again in MiXCR, with one record for every CDR3 protein. The sample has some 580,000 distinct CDR3 sequences, around 25% seen once. The CDR3 extends over 13 amino acids. V gave up 2 bases and J gave up 6 bases, with 10 bases separating them. Libraries from naive CD8 cells were generated from about 20,000 to 1,000,000 sorted cells (with 10%, 30% or 50% RNA). The chain carries TRBV12-3 or TRBV12-4 and TRBJ1-1, with D possibly TRBD1 on 5 matching bases. The sequenced material came from naive CD8+ T cells from blood, with Jurkat cell RNA spiked in. Subset indicated: FACS-sorted CD8+CD4-CCR7+CD45RA+ naive T cells. The receptor's source is a human donor in good health. Some libraries in this study had Jurkat cell RNA spiked in. CDR3 in DNA: TGTGCCAGCAGTTTATTTGTACAGGCTGAAGCTTTCTTT. Amino acids: CASSLFVQAEAFF.